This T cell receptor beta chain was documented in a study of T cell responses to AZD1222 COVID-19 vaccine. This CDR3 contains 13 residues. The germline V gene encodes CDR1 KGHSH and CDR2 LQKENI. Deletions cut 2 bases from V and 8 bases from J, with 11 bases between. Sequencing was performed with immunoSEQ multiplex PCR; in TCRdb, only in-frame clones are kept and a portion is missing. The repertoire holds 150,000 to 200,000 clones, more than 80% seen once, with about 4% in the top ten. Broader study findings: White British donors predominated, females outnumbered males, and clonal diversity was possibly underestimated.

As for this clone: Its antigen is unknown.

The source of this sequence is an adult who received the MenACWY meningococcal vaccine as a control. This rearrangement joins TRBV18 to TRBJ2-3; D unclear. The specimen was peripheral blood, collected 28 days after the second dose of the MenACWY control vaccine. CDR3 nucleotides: TGTGCCAGCTCACCAGGGATAGACGGTACGCAGTATTTT. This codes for CASSPGIDGTQYF.